This TCR beta chain originates from a study of technical replicates of blood from a few donors. Some clones are missing from TCRdb's copy, which holds only in-frame ones; the method was immunoSEQ multiplex PCR. The data show some 60,000 clones, 80% to 90% seen once. V lost 6 bases, J lost 1 base, and 6 bases stayed unmatched. Per the germline V gene, CDR1 is LGHNA and CDR2 is YNFKEQ. The CDR3 has 15 residues. The source of this sequence is a human donor in good health. Some clones in this sample may be carry-over from other donors' samples. The sample was PBMCs. J is TRBJ2-7 and V is TRBV4-2, with TRBD2 matching 10 bases. CDR3 in amino acids: CASSQLAGISYEQYF. The CDR3 nucleotides are TGTGCCAGCAGTCAACTAGCGGGGATATCCTACGAGCAGTACTTC.